The 18 T cell receptor beta chains below come from one sample, sequenced in a study of T-cell reconstitution after alpha-beta-depleted transplantation in children. Unique molecular identifiers were incorporated into the prepared TCRbeta library. TCRdb analysed the PCR reads with MiXCR anew, one entry per CDR3 protein. The sample includes 800,000 to 1,000,000 distinct CDR3 sequences, under 30% of them seen just once. Sequenced material: PBMCs, mostly from graft donor cells, taken 360 days after TCRalphabeta/CD19-depleted stem cell transplant. These receptors originate from a boy in the first two years of life who had a stem cell transplant for SCID, so the T cells may come from the graft donor.

This clonotype was seen only a few times. CDR3 protein: CASSYGQATDTQYF. DNA for the CDR3: TGTGCCAGCAGTTACGGGCAGGCCACCGATACGCAGTATTTT. The chain has TRBV6-5 and TRBJ2-3; no clear D gene. Trimming left V 2 bases short and J 6 bases short, with 12 bases between. The germline V gene has CDR1 MNHEY and CDR2 SVGAGI. CDR3 size: 14 residues.

A few counts support this clonotype. The chain links TRBV13 to TRBJ2-7; possible D gene TRBD1, 6 bases. This CDR3 is 16 amino acids long. The V and J ends lost 8 bases and 5 bases respectively, with 25 bases between them. Per the germline V gene, CDR1 is PRHDT and CDR2 is FYEKMQ (reference sequence). CDR3: CASAQKGDYPGDEQYF. CDR3 sequence (DNA): TGTGCCAGCGCACAAAAGGGGGATTATCCAGGCGACGAGCAGTACTTC.

The V and J genes are TRBV6-1 and TRBJ2-7; 7 bases match TRBD2. V lost 6 bases, J lost 1 base, and 9 bases stayed unmatched. This CDR3 has 15 amino acids. Germline V gives CDR1 MNHNS, CDR2 SASEGT. The CDR3: CASRRVGDYSYEQYF. The CDR3 bases are TGTGCCAGCAGGCGGGTTGGGGACTATTCCTACGAGCAGTACTTC.

The table lists this clonotype with many counts. This chain connects TRBV24-1 to TRBJ2-3; D possibly matches TRBD1 or TRBD2 (5 bases each). The V and J ends lost 2 bases and 0 bases respectively, with 5 bases between them. This CDR3 comprises 14 residues. Germline CDR1 and CDR2: KGHDR and SFDVKD. The CDR3 loop is CATSDWDSTDTQYF. As DNA, the CDR3 is TGTGCCACCAGTGATTGGGACAGCACAGATACGCAGTATTTT.

The J gene is TRBJ1-1, the V gene TRBV7-3; D gene unclear. Looked up from germline, CDR1 is SGHTA and CDR2 is FQGTGA. This CDR3 has 16 amino acids. With 2 bases removed from V and 2 bases from J, the gap between germline ends came to 15 bases. CDR3 region: CASSLRRESLNTEAFF. The CDR3, as DNA: TGTGCCAGCAGCTTACGTAGGGAGAGCCTTAACACTGAAGCTTTCTTT.

The CDR3 region is CASSLLFGLGRRSTDTQYF. CDR3 in DNA: TGCGCCAGCAGCTTGTTATTCGGATTGGGGCGGAGGAGCACAGATACGCAGTATTTT. The rearrangement joins TRBV5-1 to TRBJ2-3; D assignment may be TRBD1 or TRBD2 (5 bases each). Trimming cost V 1 base and J 0 bases, with 21 bases left between them. The germline gives CDR1 SGHRS, CDR2 YFSETQ. The CDR3 is 19 amino acids.

The chain joins TRBV12-3 or TRBV12-4 to TRBJ2-3, with D possibly matching TRBD2 (6 bases). This CDR3 contains 16 residues. V lost 4 bases to trimming and J lost 1 base, with 15 bases between them. This CDR3 reads CASSWRLASRTDTQYF. DNA of the CDR3: TGTGCCAGCAGTTGGCGGCTAGCGAGCCGCACAGATACGCAGTATTTT.

This clonotype has ten or more counts. One end of the junction is discordant with germline, which a read error may explain. The chain couples TRBV2 to TRBJ2-5, with no clear D. This CDR3 is 11 amino acids long. The germline V gene has CDR1 SNHLY and CDR2 FYNNEI. CDR3 residues: CASSGQGTQYF. The CDR3 coding sequence is TGTGCCAGCAGCGGCCAAGGGACCCAGTACTTC.

The CDR3 spells CSAGVLAGPSTDTQYF. In DNA, the CDR3 is TGCAGTGCTGGAGTCCTAGCGGGGCCTAGCACAGATACGCAGTATTTT. The genes are TRBV20-1 and TRBJ2-3, with 9 bases matching TRBD2. Trimming removed 5 bases from V and 0 bases from J; junction bases left unmatched: 9. The CDR3 runs 16 residues. Per the germline V gene, CDR1 is DFQATT and CDR2 is SNEGSKA (reference sequence).

This clonotype was seen a handful of times. V and J are TRBV20-1 and TRBJ2-1; maybe TRBD2 (6 bases). The germline V and J ends were trimmed by 3 bases and 8 bases, with 14 bases remaining between them. Germline CDR1 reads DFQATT; CDR2 reads SNEGSKA (reference sequence). The CDR3 has 13 amino acids. The CDR3 sequence is CSASWAGLDEQFF. As DNA, the CDR3 is TGCAGTGCTAGTTGGGCGGGGCTGGATGAGCAGTTCTTC.

This chain joins TRBV6-1 and TRBJ2-1; the match to TRBD2 covers 10 bases. From germline, CDR1 is MNHNS and CDR2 SASEGT. V trimming: 9 bases; J trimming: 6 bases; junction bases outside the gene matches: 11. The CDR3 runs to 15 residues. The CDR3 bases are TGTGCCAGTTCGCCCCTAGCGGGGGTGGGCAATGAGCAGTTCTTC. Translation gives CASSPLAGVGNEQFF.

The chain combines TRBV20-1 with TRBJ2-1; 8 bases agree with TRBD2. This CDR3 is built from 14 residues. V shed 3 bases and J 2 bases; nucleotides not matched to a gene: 3. The germline V gene encodes CDR1 DFQATT and CDR2 SNEGSKA (reference sequence). The CDR3 sequence: CSASLRGAYNEQFF. The DNA of the CDR3 is TGCAGTGCTAGTCTGCGGGGGGCCTACAATGAGCAGTTCTTC.

This clonotype was counted only a few times. The chain recombines TRBV4-1 with TRBJ1-4, with D possibly matching TRBD1 (6 bases). The CDR3 has 17 amino acids. Germline CDR1 MGHRA, CDR2 YSYEKL. V was pared by 0 bases and J by 7 bases, with 18 bases between. The chain's CDR3 is CASSQDGQGNFGEKLFF. The CDR3 coding sequence is TGCGCCAGCAGCCAAGATGGGCAGGGGAATTTTGGTGAAAAACTGTTTTTT.

This clonotype occurred a few times. The chain couples TRBV4-2 to TRBJ2-5; D gene unclear. The CDR3 consists of 15 residues. From germline, CDR1 is LGHNA and CDR2 YNFKEQ. V was trimmed by 1 base and J by 3 bases, leaving 12 bases between them. The CDR3 sequence: CASSQGAANKETQYF. DNA of the CDR3: TGTGCCAGCAGCCAAGGGGCCGCAAATAAAGAGACCCAGTACTTC.

This chain connects TRBV7-9 to TRBJ1-4; 8 positions match TRBD1. V lost 5 bases and J lost 5; bases outside the gene matches: 7. The CDR3 is made up of 15 amino acids. The germline V gene has CDR1 SEHNR and CDR2 FQNEAQ (reference sequence). CDR3 nucleotide sequence: TGTGCCAGCAGCCGCGGGGGGACAGGCAATGAAAAACTGTTTTTT. Its translation is CASSRGGTGNEKLFF. Combining the CDR3 with reference TRBV7-9 and TRBJ1-4 gives the whole variable domain DTGVSQNPRHKITKRGQNVTFRCDPISEHNRLYWYRQTLGQGPEFLTYFQNEAQLEKSRLLSDRFSAERPKGSFSTLEIQRTEQGDSAMYLCASSRGGTGNEKLFFGSGTQLSVL.

This clonotype was detected a few times. The gene calls are TRBV29-1 and TRBJ2-1; D perhaps matches TRBD2 (5 bases). Germline V gene sequence: CDR1 SQVTM, CDR2 ANQGSEA. CDR3 length: 12 amino acids. Trimming left V 7 bases short and J 0 bases short, with 7 bases between. In DNA, the CDR3 is TGCAGCGCAGACTACTCCTACAATGAGCAGTTCTTC. Translating it yields CSADYSYNEQFF.

This clonotype was seen more than once but under ten times. V usage is TRBV5-1 and J usage is TRBJ2-1; D call uncertain. From germline, CDR1 is SGHRS and CDR2 YFSETQ. The CDR3 is 18 residues long. V lost 3 bases and J lost 0, with 19 bases in between. The CDR3 is CASSSSTARISSYNEQFF. CDR3 coding DNA: TGCGCCAGCAGCTCCTCCACGGCCAGGATCAGCTCCTACAATGAGCAGTTCTTC.

This chain links TRBV5-1 with TRBJ2-7; D not resolved. In germline, CDR1 is SGHRS, CDR2 YFSETQ. The CDR3 has 12 amino acids. V lost 0 bases to trimming and J lost 5 bases, with 6 bases between them. The CDR3 coding sequence is TGCGCCAGCAGCTTGGGAGAGAACGAGCAGTACTTC. Translation gives CASSLGENEQYF.